A single sample is the source of the 14 T cell receptor beta chains below, sequenced in a study of T cells in Graves' hyperthyroidism and ophthalmopathy. There were TCR beta CDR3 regions amplified from RNA transcripts. First-round RT-PCR with HTBI primers amplified the TCR CDR3 region. TCRdb called the multiplex PCR reads again in MiXCR, with one record for every CDR3 protein. The sample carries hundreds of thousands of distinct CDR3 sequences, approximately 14% recorded once. The specimen was blood. Receptors were obtained from a young woman with Graves' hyperthyroidism.

This clonotype was seen many times. This sequence joins TRBV28 and TRBJ1-2; D unresolved. This CDR3 is 13 amino acids long. Between the trimmed V and J ends, which lost 6 bases and 6 bases, there was a span of 14 bases. Germline CDR1 reads MDHEN; CDR2 reads SYDVKM. CDR3 in amino acids: CASSRRIMDGYTF. CDR3 sequence (DNA): TGTGCCAGCAGCCGCCGCATTATGGATGGCTACACCTTC.

J is TRBJ2-1 and V is TRBV5-1; TRBD1 agrees at 7 bases. Trimming at V came to 4 bases and at J to 8 bases, leaving 6 bases not matched to a gene. The CDR3 totals 13 residues. The germline gives CDR1 SGHRS, CDR2 YFSETQ. CDR3 residues: CASSPTGADEQFF. CDR3 nucleotides: TGCGCCAGCAGCCCAACAGGGGCCGATGAGCAGTTCTTC.

The sample holds many counts of this clonotype. V gene TRBV5-8 combines with J gene TRBJ2-4; the D is unclear. The V gene's germline CDR1 is SGHTS and CDR2 YDEGEE. V dropped 6 bases and J dropped 3 bases, with 13 bases sitting between them. The CDR3 is 14 residues long. CDR3 coding DNA: TGTGCCAGCACCCTGGATTTAGGCAAAAACATTCAGTACTTC. Its protein is CASTLDLGKNIQYF.

The V gene is TRBV6-9, the J gene TRBJ2-1, with 15 bases identical to TRBD2. CDR1 is MNHGY and CDR2 is SVAAGI in the germline V gene. V gave up 4 bases and J gave up 7 bases; unmatched junction bases: 5. CDR3 length equals 16 residues. The CDR3 loop reads CASSWTSGGAGNEQFF. CDR3 nucleotides: TGTGCCAGCAGTTGGACTAGCGGGGGGGCCGGTAATGAGCAGTTCTTC.

This clonotype turned up a few times. This chain uses TRBV7-8 with TRBJ1-6; no reliable D call. Germline V gene lookup returns CDR1 SGHVS and CDR2 FQNEAQ. The CDR3 is 14 amino acids. V gave up 5 bases and J gave up 9 bases, with 14 bases separating them. The CDR3 is CASSTSAHSSPLHF. The CDR3 DNA reads TGTGCCAGCAGCACATCTGCCCACAGTTCACCCCTCCACTTT.

This clonotype turned up a few times. V and J are TRBV10-1 and TRBJ2-3, with 10 bases matching TRBD2. Unmatched junction bases numbered 9, after V lost 5 bases and J lost 4 bases. The germline CDR1 and CDR2 sequences are WNHNN and SYGVQD (reference sequence). The CDR3 spans 16 residues. CDR3 DNA sequence: TGCGCCAGCAGTTTGTCTAGCGGGAGATCAGCAGATACGCAGTATTTT. Residues: CASSLSSGRSADTQYF.

This clonotype was recorded many times. The J gene is TRBJ1-2, the V gene TRBV12-3 or TRBV12-4, with D maybe TRBD1 (5 bases). V lost 6 bases and J lost 8, with 19 bases in between. The CDR3 spans 14 residues. CDR3: CASSPRGNYGGYTF. The CDR3 DNA follows: TGTGCCAGCAGCCCTCGGGGGAACTATGGAGGCTACACCTTC.

Only a few counts were recorded for this clonotype. The rearrangement joins TRBV6-2 or TRBV6-3 to TRBJ1-1, with no clear D. This CDR3 is 17 amino acids long. Germline values: CDR1 MNHEY, CDR2 SVGEGT. The germline V and J ends were trimmed by 2 bases and 0 bases, with 16 bases remaining between them. The CDR3 sequence is CASSYQSMRGLNTEAFF. The CDR3 bases are TGTGCCAGCAGTTACCAGTCAATGCGAGGGTTGAACACTGAAGCTTTCTTT.

This clonotype was counted at least ten times. The chain carries TRBV11-2 and TRBJ2-7; D not certain. CDR1 and CDR2 (germline): SGHAT, FQNNGV. V was clipped by 6 bases and J by 6 bases, with 15 bases between them. The CDR3 runs to 13 residues. The CDR3 DNA reads TGTGCCAGCAGATCCAATGTGGGAAGCGAGCAGTACTTC. Translation gives CASRSNVGSEQYF. Full variable domain (missing parts from reference TRBV11-2 and TRBJ2-7): EAGVAQSPRYKIIEKRQSVAFWCNPISGHATLYWYQQILGQGPKLLIQFQNNGVVDDSQLPKDRFSAERLKGVDSTLKIQPAKLEDSAVYLCASRSNVGSEQYFGPGTRLTVT.

This clonotype was seen many times. This rearrangement joins TRBV7-8 to TRBJ2-7, with D perhaps matching TRBD2 (6 bases). Germline-derived CDR1 and CDR2 are SGHVS and FQNEAQ. The CDR3 totals 14 residues. V shed 0 bases and J shed 2 bases, with 8 bases lying between them. In DNA, the CDR3 is TGTGCCAGCAGCTTAGCAGGACTAACCTACGAGCAGTACTTC. Residues: CASSLAGLTYEQYF.

The sample holds many counts of this clonotype. The gene calls are TRBV7-9 and TRBJ1-1; TRBD1 might be the D (6 bases). V was trimmed by 5 bases and J by 1 base, leaving 14 bases between them. The CDR3 is 15 residues long. Germline V lookup: CDR1 SEHNR, CDR2 FQNEAQ (reference sequence). CDR3 amino acids: CASSIPGHPNTEAFF. In DNA, the CDR3 is TGTGCCAGCAGCATTCCGGGACACCCGAACACTGAAGCTTTCTTT.

This clonotype was counted ten times or more. V and J are TRBV18 and TRBJ1-2; TRBD1 might be the D (5 bases). Between the trimmed V and J ends, which lost 0 bases and 8 bases, there was a span of 13 bases. Germline V gives CDR1 KGHSH, CDR2 LQKENI. The CDR3 consists of 14 residues. This chain's CDR3 is CASSPPLGTTGYTF. The CDR3 coding sequence is TGTGCCAGCTCACCACCTTTGGGGACTACAGGCTACACCTTC.

At least ten counts were recorded for this clonotype. J is TRBJ1-5 and V is TRBV24-1; D remains ambiguous. With 2 bases removed from V and 7 bases from J, the gap between germline ends came to 11 bases. The CDR3 loop spans 14 amino acids. Germline V gene lookup returns CDR1 KGHDR and CDR2 SFDVKD. The CDR3 reads CATSDSAGGQPQHF. CDR3 coding DNA: TGTGCCACCAGTGATTCTGCGGGAGGCCAGCCCCAGCATTTT.

There are a few counts of this clonotype. V and J are TRBV4-1 and TRBJ2-1; 8 bases agree with TRBD2. The CDR3 covers 15 residues. Germline loops: CDR1 MGHRA, CDR2 YSYEKL. With 3 bases clipped from V and 3 bases from J, the junction kept 4 bases outside the gene matches. DNA for the CDR3: TGCGCCAGCAGCCATTCTAGCGGGTTCTACAATGAGCAGTTCTTC. As protein: CASSHSSGFYNEQFF.